The next 16 T cell receptor beta chains were all read from a single sample in a study of blood T cell repertoires in COVID-19. The protocol was immunoSEQ multiplex PCR, while the TCRdb copy is restricted to in-frame clones and leaves out a portion. The sample carries more than 300,000 clones, 90% to 95% recorded once. Sequences were obtained from PBMCs or T cells enriched from blood (not recorded which). Source of these receptors: a woman aged 30 to 39 who had been exposed to COVID-19.

The genes are TRBV5-1 and TRBJ2-2, with 8 bases that match TRBD1. From germline, CDR1 is SGHRS and CDR2 YFSETQ. After removal of 4 bases from V and 7 bases from J, the junction contained 15 bases not matched to a gene. CDR3 length: 17 residues. CDR3 region: CASSPWDRPTLGGELFF. The CDR3 DNA follows: TGCGCCAGCAGCCCTTGGGACAGGCCGACTTTGGGCGGGGAGCTGTTTTTT. The whole variable domain, filled in from reference TRBV5-1 and TRBJ2-2, reads KAGVTQTPRYLIKTRGQQVTLSCSPISGHRSVSWYQQTPGQGLQFLFEYFSETQRNKGNFPGRFSGRQFSNSRSEMNVSTLELGDSALYLCASSPWDRPTLGGELFFGEGSRLTVL.

This chain links TRBV11-1 with TRBJ2-7, with D perhaps TRBD2 (6 bases). From germline, CDR1 is SGHAT and CDR2 FQDESV (reference sequence). There are 13 residues in the CDR3. V shed 4 bases and J shed 2 bases, with 9 bases lying between them. The CDR3 loop reads CASSWAGPYEQYF. As DNA, the CDR3 is TGTGCCAGCAGCTGGGCGGGGCCCTACGAGCAGTACTTC. Together with reference TRBV11-1 and TRBJ2-7, the CDR3 gives the full variable domain: EAEVAQSPRYKITEKSQAVAFWCDPISGHATLYWYRQILGQGPELLVQFQDESVVDDSQLPKDRFSAERLKGVDSTLKIQPAELGDSAMYLCASSWAGPYEQYFGPGTRLTVT.

The genes are TRBV19 and TRBJ1-6; the D gene is possibly TRBD1 (6 bases). The CDR3 has 16 residues. V lost 5 bases, J lost 0 bases, and 11 bases lay in between. The germline V gene has CDR1 LNHDA and CDR2 SQIVND (reference sequence). The CDR3 region has the DNA TGTGCCAGTAGTTGGACAGTGCTCTCCTATAATTCACCCCTCCACTTT. Translating it yields CASSWTVLSYNSPLHF.

The chain carries TRBV4-1 and TRBJ2-1, with 12 bases lining up with TRBD2. The junction had 3 bases not matched to a gene; V was cut back by 2 bases and J by 4 bases. This CDR3 is 16 amino acids long. Germline V gene sequence: CDR1 MGHRA, CDR2 YSYEKL. This CDR3 reads CASSQPLAGGYNEQFF. DNA for the CDR3: TGCGCCAGCAGCCAACCCCTAGCGGGGGGGTACAATGAGCAGTTCTTC.

This clone was seen once. The chain has TRBV21-1 and TRBJ2-1; no DNA check was done on the table's D call, TRBD2. TRBV21-1 has pseudogene status. The CDR3 extends over 18 amino acids. The CDR3 is CASSKCSGLVRAYNEQFF. CDR3 DNA sequence: TGTGCCAGCAGCAAATGTTCAGGACTAGTCCGAGCCTACAATGAGCAGTTCTTC.

The CDR3 spells CASSQPAGLGNTIYF. In DNA, the CDR3 is TGTGCCAGCAGCCAACCGGCAGGACTTGGAAACACCATATATTTT. The chain couples TRBV11-2 to TRBJ1-3; no definite D call. Between the trimmed V and J ends, which lost 5 bases and 3 bases, there was a span of 14 bases. The CDR3 consists of 15 residues. Germline V gene data show CDR1 as SGHAT and CDR2 as FQNNGV.

This sequence joins TRBV6-5 and TRBJ1-5, with 9 bases identical to TRBD1. Germline trimming cut 7 bases from V and 7 bases from J; bases unmatched to any gene: 11. The CDR3 runs 15 residues. Per the germline V gene, CDR1 is MNHEY and CDR2 is SVGAGI. As DNA, the CDR3 is TGTGCCAGCATCTACCCCAGACAGGGGGTCCAGCCCCAGCATTTT. This gives the protein CASIYPRQGVQPQHF.

The rearrangement joins TRBV27 to TRBJ1-5, with 7 positions matching TRBD1. From germline, CDR1 is MNHEY and CDR2 SMNVEV (reference sequence). The CDR3 length is 17 residues. Trimming removed 6 bases from V and 0 bases from J; junction bases left unmatched: 11. The CDR3 bases are TGTGCCAGCAGGGGCCGGGACAGCTGGAATAGCAATCAGCCCCAGCATTTT. It translates to CASRGRDSWNSNQPQHF.

The CDR3 coding sequence is TGCGCCAGCAGCCAATTCGAGTCTATTCAGCCCCAGCATTTT. It codes for CASSQFESIQPQHF. The V call is TRBV4-1, the J call TRBJ1-5; D unclear. From germline, CDR1 is MGHRA and CDR2 YSYEKL. The CDR3 totals 14 residues. V lost 2 bases and J lost 6, with 11 bases in between.

This clone turned up a few times. The chain recombines TRBV7-9 with TRBJ1-4; possibly TRBD1 for D (5 bases). V was trimmed by 7 bases and J by 5 bases, leaving 14 bases between them. This CDR3 region has 14 residues. Germline V gene lookup returns CDR1 SEHNR and CDR2 FQNEAQ (reference sequence). CDR3 sequence: CASTPDSNNEKLFF. DNA for the CDR3: TGTGCCAGCACCCCCGACAGCAACAATGAAAAACTGTTTTTT. The entire variable domain, with the rest obtained from reference TRBV7-9 and TRBJ1-4, is as follows: DTGVSQNPRHKITKRGQNVTFRCDPISEHNRLYWYRQTLGQGPEFLTYFQNEAQLEKSRLLSDRFSAERPKGSFSTLEIQRTEQGDSAMYLCASTPDSNNEKLFFGSGTQLSVL.

The chain uses TRBV2 and TRBJ1-3, with D possibly matching TRBD1 (5 bases). Trimming shortened V by 6 bases and J by 4 bases, and 16 bases separated the two germline ends. Germline assignment: CDR1 SNHLY and CDR2 FYNNEI. There are 15 residues in the CDR3. The DNA of the CDR3 is TGTGCCAGCAGACACGCGCGGGGGGACGGAAACACCATATATTTT. It yields the protein CASRHARGDGNTIYF.

The rearrangement uses TRBV7-2 and TRBJ1-6; no reliable D call. CDR3 size: 12 residues. Looked up from germline, CDR1 is SGHTA and CDR2 is FQGNSA. The germline V and J ends were trimmed by 5 bases and 14 bases, with 13 bases remaining between them. The CDR3 DNA reads TGTGCCAGCAGCGTAGACTCCTTCACCCTCCACTTT. This encodes CASSVDSFTLHF.

The chain employs TRBV2 and TRBJ1-2; TRBD1 might be the D (6 bases). The V gene's germline CDR1 is SNHLY and CDR2 FYNNEI. The CDR3 sequence is 13 residues long. V was cut by 5 bases and J by 8 bases, with 15 bases left in between. CDR3 region: CASSSSRTAGYTF. The CDR3 bases are TGTGCCAGCAGTTCTTCCCGGACAGCCGGCTACACCTTC.

J is TRBJ1-6 and V is TRBV3-1 (or the pseudogene TRBV3-2); TRBD1 matches at 7 bases. This CDR3 has 14 residues. After removal of 6 bases from V and 6 bases from J, the junction contained 5 bases not matched to a gene. CDR1 LGHDT and CDR2 YNNKEL come from the germline V gene (reference sequence). In DNA form, the CDR3 reads TGTGCCAGCAGAAGGGGACAGTCTAATTCACCCCTCCACTTT. Translated: CASRRGQSNSPLHF.

The V and J genes are TRBV7-2 and TRBJ1-4, with 9 bases matching TRBD1. Unmatched junction bases numbered 8, after V lost 4 bases and J lost 8 bases. This CDR3 is 15 amino acids long. The germline V gene encodes CDR1 SGHTA and CDR2 FQGNSA. The CDR3 DNA is TGTGCCAGCAGCTCCACAGGGGGCATCGGAGAAAAACTGTTTTTT. Protein product: CASSSTGGIGEKLFF.

The gene calls are TRBV5-4 and TRBJ2-7, with D maybe TRBD1 (6 bases). There are 15 residues in the CDR3. Germline V CDR1 and CDR2: SGHNT, YYREEE (reference sequence). V dropped 2 bases and J dropped 0 bases, with 12 bases sitting between them. CDR3 sequence: CASSFGRGSSYEQYF. The CDR3 DNA reads TGTGCCAGCAGCTTCGGCAGGGGTAGCTCCTACGAGCAGTACTTC.